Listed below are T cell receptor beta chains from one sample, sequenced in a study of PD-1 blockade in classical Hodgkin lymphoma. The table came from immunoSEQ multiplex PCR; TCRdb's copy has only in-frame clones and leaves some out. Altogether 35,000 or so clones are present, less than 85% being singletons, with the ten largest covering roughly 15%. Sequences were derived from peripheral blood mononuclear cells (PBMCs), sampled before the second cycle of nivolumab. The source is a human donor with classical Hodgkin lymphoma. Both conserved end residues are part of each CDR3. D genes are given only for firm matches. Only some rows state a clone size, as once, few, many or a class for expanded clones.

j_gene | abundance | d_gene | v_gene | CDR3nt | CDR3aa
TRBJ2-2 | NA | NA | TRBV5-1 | TGCGCCAGCAGCTTCAGACAGGAGAACACCGGGGAGCTGTTTTTT | CASSFRQENTGELFF
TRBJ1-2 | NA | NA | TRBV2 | TGTGCCAGCAGTGAGGGCGGACCCTATGGCTACACCTTC | CASSEGGPYGYTF
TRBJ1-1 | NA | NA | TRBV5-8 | TGTGCCAGCAGCTTACCCCGAGGAAGGAACACTGAAGCTTTCTTT | CASSLPRGRNTEAFF
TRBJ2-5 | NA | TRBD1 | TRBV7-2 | TGTGCCAGCAGCTCAGAGGGGGCGCCGGGAGAGACCCAGTACTTC | CASSSEGAPGETQYF
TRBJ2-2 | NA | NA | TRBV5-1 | TGCGCCAGCAGCTTGTGGGGTACCGGGGAGCTGTTTTTT | CASSLWGTGELFF
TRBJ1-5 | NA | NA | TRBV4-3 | TGCGCCAGCAGCCAAGATCTGGGGAGTAGAAGTCAGCCCCAGCATTTT | CASSQDLGSRSQPQHF
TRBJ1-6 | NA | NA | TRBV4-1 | TGCGCCAGCAGCCAAGATAATTCACCCCTCCACTTT | CASSQDNSPLHF
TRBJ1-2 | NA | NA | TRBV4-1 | TGCGCCAGCAGCCAAGATGGAGATTACTACGCCTTC | CASSQDGDYYAF
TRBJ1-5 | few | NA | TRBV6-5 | TGTGCCAGCATGAACGGGGGGGGCAATCAGCCCCAGCATTTT | CASMNGGGNQPQHF
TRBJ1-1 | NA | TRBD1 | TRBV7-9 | TGTGCCAGCAGCCCCCTGACAGGGGGCAACACTGAAGCTTTCTTT | CASSPLTGGNTEAFF
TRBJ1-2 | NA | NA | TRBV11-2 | TGTGCCAGCAGCTTAGAAGGGGCGCGGGCTAACTATGGCTACACCTTC | CASSLEGARANYGYTF
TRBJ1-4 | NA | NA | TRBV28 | TGTGCCAGCAGTTTAGTGGGGGCGGTTGAAAAACTGTTTTTT | CASSLVGAVEKLFF
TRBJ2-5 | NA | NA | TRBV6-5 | TGTGCCAGCAGTCTCCGACAGCAAGAGACCCAGTACTTC | CASSLRQQETQYF
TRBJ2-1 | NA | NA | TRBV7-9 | TGTGCCAGCAGCTTATTACAGGACCTACTCTACAATGAGCAGTTCTTC | CASSLLQDLLYNEQFF
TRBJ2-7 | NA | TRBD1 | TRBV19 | TGTGCCAGTAGTACCCCCCGACAGGGAGAGAACTACGAGCAGTACTTC | CASSTPRQGENYEQYF
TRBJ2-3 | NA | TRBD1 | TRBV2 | TGTGCCAGCAAGAGACAGGGGGCGGGAGATACGCAGTATTTT | CASKRQGAGDTQYF
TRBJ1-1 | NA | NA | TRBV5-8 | TGTGCCAGCGACGAGGGCCCGAACACTGAAGCTTTCTTT | CASDEGPNTEAFF
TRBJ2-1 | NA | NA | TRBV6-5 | TGTGCCAGCAGCCGCGGGGGCATCTACAATGAGCAGTTCTTC | CASSRGGIYNEQFF
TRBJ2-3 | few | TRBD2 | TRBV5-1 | TGCGCCAGCAGCTCCTTTCCCCCGGGACTAGCTACAGATACGCAGTATTTT | CASSSFPPGLATDTQYF
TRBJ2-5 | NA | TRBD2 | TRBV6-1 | TGTGCCAGCAGTGAGTCTAGCGGGGGTGAGACCCAGTACTTC | CASSESSGGETQYF
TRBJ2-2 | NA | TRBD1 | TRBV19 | TGTGCCAGTAGTATAGGTTTCGGACAGGCGAACACCGGGGAGCTGTTTTTT | CASSIGFGQANTGELFF
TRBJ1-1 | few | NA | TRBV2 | TGTGCCAGCAGTGAATTCCGGGGGACTGAAGCTTTCTTT | CASSEFRGTEAFF
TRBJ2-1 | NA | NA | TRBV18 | TGTGCCAGCTCACTCATAGGGCTCAGGGGAGATGAGCAGTTCTTC | CASSLIGLRGDEQFF
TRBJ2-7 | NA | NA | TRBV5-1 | TGCGCCAGCAGCTTGGCCGCTCTACCGCAGCAGTACTACGAGCAGTACTTC | CASSLAALPQQYYEQYF
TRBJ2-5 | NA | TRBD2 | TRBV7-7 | TGTGCCAGCAGCCCACGACTAGCGGGGGGCCAAGAGACCCAGTACTTC | CASSPRLAGGQETQYF
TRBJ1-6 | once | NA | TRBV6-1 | TGTGCCAGCATCAGAGGGGGGACCGATAATTCACCCCTCCACTTT | CASIRGGTDNSPLHF
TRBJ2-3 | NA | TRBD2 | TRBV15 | TGTGCCACCAGCAGAGATGGCTGGGCGGGGGGGCCTGGAGATACGCAGTATTTT | CATSRDGWAGGPGDTQYF
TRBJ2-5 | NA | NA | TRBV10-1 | TGCGCCAGCAGTTCAGCGGCTACTCAAGAGACCCAGTACTTC | CASSSAATQETQYF
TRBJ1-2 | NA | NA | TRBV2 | TGTGCCAGCAGGCCAGAGTACAGGGCATACACCTTC | CASRPEYRAYTF
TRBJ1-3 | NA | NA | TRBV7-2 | TGTGCCAGCAGCTTATCACAGGGCTTTGGAAACACCATATATTTT | CASSLSQGFGNTIYF
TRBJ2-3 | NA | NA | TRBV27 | TGTGCCAGCAGCGGACTTCTTGGGTCCGCAGATACGCAGTATTTT | CASSGLLGSADTQYF
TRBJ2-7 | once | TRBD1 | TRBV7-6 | TGTGCCAGCAGTTTGAGACAGGGTGTAAACGAGCAGTACTTC | CASSLRQGVNEQYF
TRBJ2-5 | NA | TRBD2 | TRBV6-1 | TGTGCCAGCAACGGGGGACTAGCCCAAGAGACCCAGTACTTC | CASNGGLAQETQYF
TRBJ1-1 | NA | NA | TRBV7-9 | TGTGCCAGCAGCCCTATGGAGGGCCTGAACACTGAAGCTTTCTTT | CASSPMEGLNTEAFF